What follows are 21 T cell receptor beta chains derived from one specimen sequenced in a study of T-cell reconstitution after alpha-beta-depleted transplantation in children. Unique molecular identifiers tagged the TCRbeta library. TCRdb processed the PCR reads anew with MiXCR; each CDR3 protein has one entry. The sample yields about 360,000 distinct CDR3 sequences, less than 15% seen once. The specimen was PBMCs, collected from the stem cell graft. These receptors originate from a human donor who donated a stem cell graft to a child with Fanconi anemia.

V gene TRBV3-1 combines with J gene TRBJ1-1; 8 bases line up with TRBD1. The CDR3 contains 15 residues. The V and J ends lost 4 bases and 0 bases, in that order; junction bases with no gene match: 4. CDR1 is LGHDT and CDR2 is YNNKEL in the germline V gene (reference sequence). CDR3 DNA: TGTGCCAGCAGCCGTTGGACAGGGTTGAACACTGAAGCTTTCTTT. This translates into CASSRWTGLNTEAFF.

Remarks on this clonotype: The conserved phenylalanine or tryptophan is not found at the CDR3 terminus, so this likely reflects a read error. The chain carries TRBV20-1 and TRBJ1-2, with 8 bases aligning to TRBD1. Germline V gives CDR1 DFQATT, CDR2 SNEGSKA (reference sequence). J was trimmed by 9 bases and V by 6 bases; bases with no gene match: 9. The CDR3 extends over 12 amino acids. DNA of the CDR3: TGCAGTGCGCCTATCCAGGGGGCTAGCTACACCTAC. Translation: CSAPIQGASYTY.

This clonotype has more than one count but fewer than ten. The CDR3 spells CASRAGAANTEAFF. In nucleotides, the CDR3 is TGCGCCAGCAGGGCGGGGGCGGCGAACACTGAAGCTTTCTTT. The chain combines TRBV5-1 with TRBJ1-1; a weak D match, TRBD1 (6 bases). The length of the CDR3 is 14 residues. Per germline, CDR1 SGHRS and CDR2 YFSETQ. The germline V and J ends were trimmed by 5 bases and 1 base, with 12 bases remaining between them.

This clonotype was detected a few times. The J gene is TRBJ2-3, the V gene TRBV7-2, with 7 bases identical to TRBD2. V dropped 6 bases and J dropped 0; count of bases not matched to a gene: 12. The germline V gene encodes CDR1 SGHTA and CDR2 FQGNSA. The CDR3 has 17 residues. In nucleotides, the CDR3 is TGTGCCAGCAGTAGGGGCCCTCCGGGGGGTAGCACAGATACGCAGTATTTT. Encoded protein: CASSRGPPGGSTDTQYF.

This clonotype was observed a few times. The chain carries TRBV20-1 and TRBJ2-1; possible D gene TRBD2, 5 bases. Germline-derived CDR1 and CDR2 are DFQATT and SNEGSKA (reference sequence). The V end lost 0 bases, the J end lost 8 bases, and 14 bases lay between the germline ends. The CDR3 has 14 amino acids. The CDR3: CSARDRTGRDEQFF. The CDR3 coding sequence is TGCAGTGCTAGAGACCGGACTGGACGAGATGAGCAGTTCTTC.

This clonotype was detected only a few times. J is TRBJ2-2 and V is TRBV3-1, with TRBD1 as a possible D gene (6 bases). This CDR3 spans 14 amino acids. The V end lost 3 bases, the J end lost 6 bases, and 11 bases lay between the germline ends. CDR1 and CDR2 (germline): LGHDT, YNNKEL (reference sequence). As DNA, the CDR3 is TGTGCCAGCAGCCAGATCAGGGGTGCCGGGGAGCTGTTTTTT. It is translated as CASSQIRGAGELFF.

The V call is TRBV9, the J call TRBJ2-4; 7 nucleotides align to TRBD2. This CDR3 has 15 amino acids. Germline loops: CDR1 SGDLS, CDR2 YYNGEE. The junction had 8 bases not matched to a gene; V was cut back by 4 bases and J by 4 bases. CDR3 nucleotide sequence: TGTGCCAGCAGCTTGGGGCGGGGGTTTAAAAACATTCAGTACTTC. Its translation is CASSLGRGFKNIQYF.

This clonotype occurred a few times. The V and J genes are TRBV20-1 and TRBJ1-4; no reliable D call. This CDR3 comprises 14 residues. Germline V gene sequence: CDR1 DFQATT, CDR2 SNEGSKA (reference sequence). Trimming stripped 5 bases from V and 7 bases from J, with 17 bases between. The DNA of the CDR3 is TGCAGTGCTCAGACGGACGTGCGAGGTGAAAAACTGTTTTTT. Amino acids: CSAQTDVRGEKLFF.

In this sample, this clonotype turned up many times. The chain employs TRBV12-3 or TRBV12-4 and TRBJ2-7, with 9 bases lining up with TRBD1. The trim removed 6 bases at V and 4 bases at J, leaving 7 bases unmatched. The CDR3 length is 14 residues. CDR3 loop: CASSLGTGHYEQYF. CDR3 in DNA: TGTGCCAGCAGCCTTGGGACAGGGCATTACGAGCAGTACTTC.

This clonotype occurred a few times. The rearrangement joins TRBV6-1 to TRBJ2-7; TRBD2 aligns across 12 bases. V shed 5 bases and J 4 bases; nucleotides not matched to a gene: 3. The germline CDR1 and CDR2 sequences are MNHNS and SASEGT. The CDR3 loop spans 14 amino acids. In nucleotides, the CDR3 is TGTGCCAGCAGTCGACTAGCGGGGGATTACGAGCAGTACGTC. It encodes CASSRLAGDYEQYV.

The rearrangement links TRBV29-1 to TRBJ2-3; no reliable D call. The CDR3 is 12 amino acids. The V gene's germline CDR1 is SQVTM and CDR2 ANQGSEA. Trimming left V 6 bases short and J 9 bases short, with 16 bases between. CDR3 nucleotide sequence: TGCAGCGTCTTCATTAACATGGAGACGCAGTATTTT. This encodes CSVFINMETQYF.

This clonotype was found many times. V gene TRBV4-3 combines with J gene TRBJ1-5, with D unresolved. This CDR3 comprises 14 residues. Germline CDR1 reads LGHNA; CDR2 reads YSLEER. V gave up 0 bases and J gave up 5 bases, with 8 bases separating them. The CDR3 region is CASSQEFVDQPQHF. The CDR3 coding sequence is TGCGCCAGCAGCCAAGAGTTCGTCGATCAGCCCCAGCATTTT.

This clonotype was recorded a few times. The V gene is TRBV5-1, the J gene TRBJ1-1, with D perhaps TRBD1 (5 bases). The CDR3 contains 15 residues. The germline CDR1 and CDR2 sequences are SGHRS and YFSETQ. The V end lost 4 bases, the J end lost 6 bases, and 19 bases lay between the germline ends. The CDR3 sequence: CASSAALGDGAEAFF. The CDR3 nucleotides are TGCGCCAGCAGCGCAGCCCTAGGGGACGGGGCTGAAGCTTTCTTT.

The V and J genes are TRBV3-1 and TRBJ2-2, with no clear D. V was clipped by 6 bases and J by 2 bases, with 7 bases between them. The germline V gene encodes CDR1 LGHDT and CDR2 YNNKEL (reference sequence). CDR3 length equals 13 residues. CDR3 amino acids: CASSRFNTGELFF. CDR3 nucleotide sequence: TGTGCCAGCAGTCGATTCAACACCGGGGAGCTGTTTTTT.

In the case of this clonotype: Being one base from a much bigger clone, this may be a read error. The chain links TRBV13 to TRBJ1-2, with 7 bases fitting TRBD1. The CDR3 has 14 residues. Germline V gene sequence: CDR1 PRHDT, CDR2 FYEKMQ (reference sequence). V shed 5 bases, J shed 6 bases, and the junction held 9 bases outside the gene matches. CDR3 bases: TGTGCCAGCAGCACTCGACAGGGAAGGGATGGCTACACCTTC. It is translated as CASSTRQGRDGYTF. Supplemented by reference TRBV13 and TRBJ1-2, the full variable domain reads AAGVIQSPRHLIKEKRETATLKCYPIPRHDTVYWYQQGPGQDPQFLISFYEKMQSDKGSIPDRFSAQQFSDYHSELNMSSLELGDSALYFCASSTRQGRDGYTFGSGTRLTVV.

The chain couples TRBV7-8 to TRBJ2-7; D is unresolved. V was cut by 5 bases and J by 6 bases, with 20 bases left in between. CDR3 size: 15 residues. CDR1 is SGHVS, CDR2 FQNEAQ, per germline. This CDR3 reads CASSQAAGYPSEQYF. Written as DNA, the CDR3 is TGTGCCAGCAGCCAGGCGGCAGGTTACCCTTCCGAGCAGTACTTC.

The chain employs TRBV5-6 and TRBJ2-1; D may be TRBD2 (7 bases). V was clipped by 4 bases and J by 0 bases, with 17 bases between them. From germline, CDR1 is SGHDT and CDR2 YYEEEE. The CDR3 covers 17 residues. CDR3 residues: CASSPIGRGGSYNEQFF. In DNA form, the CDR3 reads TGTGCCAGCAGCCCGATAGGGAGGGGGGGCTCCTACAATGAGCAGTTCTTC.

The genes are TRBV7-2 and TRBJ2-1; D assignment may be TRBD1 or TRBD2 (5 bases each). CDR3 length: 15 residues. From germline, CDR1 is SGHTA and CDR2 FQGNSA. Trimming shortened V by 1 base and J by 4 bases, and 11 bases separated the two germline ends. CDR3 protein: CASSLGSREYNEQFF. DNA of the CDR3: TGTGCCAGCAGCTTAGGGTCCAGGGAGTACAATGAGCAGTTCTTC.

This clonotype showed up many times. This chain connects TRBV4-3 to TRBJ1-2; possibly TRBD1 for D (5 bases). V gave up 1 base and J gave up 8 bases, with 14 bases separating them. Germline V gene sequence: CDR1 LGHNA, CDR2 YSLEER. The CDR3 has 14 residues. CDR3: CASSQGQSLGGYTF. The CDR3 DNA is TGCGCCAGCAGCCAAGGACAGAGCCTCGGGGGCTACACCTTC.

This clonotype appeared a few times. Mismatch with germline at one junction end may stem from a read error. This rearrangement joins TRBV20-1 to TRBJ2-2; either TRBD1 or TRBD2 may supply D (5 bases each). CDR3 length: 14 residues. Germline V gene lookup returns CDR1 DFQATT and CDR2 SNEGSKA (reference sequence). In DNA form, the CDR3 reads TGCAGTGCTGGAGAGGGGAGTAGCACCGGGGAGCTGTTTTTT. Encoded protein: CSAGEGSSTGELFF.

This rearrangement joins TRBV6-2 or TRBV6-3 to TRBJ2-1; a weak D match, TRBD2 (5 bases). The length of the CDR3 is 17 residues. Trimming removed 7 bases from V and 2 bases from J, with 21 bases in between. Germline CDR1 MNHEY, CDR2 SVGEGT. The CDR3 nucleotides are TGTGCCAGCACTGCACTAGGACTCCCTAATACCTACAATGAGCAGTTCTTC. This gives the protein CASTALGLPNTYNEQFF.